The 32 T cell receptor beta chains presented below share a single source sample, sequenced in a study of beta chain features in type 1 diabetes. The authors reverse transcribed all of the isolated RNA, so sequencing captured expressed TCRB transcripts. Profiled with immunoSEQ multiplex PCR; TCRdb holds only in-frame clones, not every one. This sample carries about half a million clones, over 10% of them seen once, and the ten largest clones take about 0.042%. The sample comprised naive CD4+ T cells from blood. The receptors derive from a woman younger than 35 in good health.

The chain links TRBV9 to TRBJ1-6; 7 bases are a match to TRBD1. Germline CDR1 and CDR2: SGDLS and YYNGEE. Trimming cost V 2 bases and J 7 bases; bases outside gene matches: 3. CDR3 length: 14 residues. In nucleotides, the CDR3 is TGTGCCAGCAGCGTTCTACAGGGGAATTCACCCCTCCACTTT. Protein product: CASSVLQGNSPLHF.

This chain links TRBV7-9 with TRBJ1-6; no clear D gene. Trimming left V 0 bases short and J 9 bases short, with 6 bases between. The germline CDR1 and CDR2 sequences are SEHNR and FQNEAQ (reference sequence). CDR3 length: 13 amino acids. CDR3 amino acids: CASSLAAGSPLHF. The CDR3 DNA follows: TGTGCCAGCAGCTTAGCGGCGGGTTCACCCCTCCACTTT.

There are a few counts of this clone. The chain is built from TRBV23-1 and TRBJ1-1; TRBD1 aligns across 8 bases. TRBV23-1 is reported as an ORF; its role is uncertain. With V trimmed by 7 bases and J by 2 bases, 9 bases remained unmatched. CDR3 length: 15 amino acids. CDR3 sequence reads: CASMIPDRDNTEAFF. DNA for the CDR3: TGCGCCAGCATGATCCCGGACAGGGATAACACTGAAGCTTTCTTT.

This chain links TRBV29-1 with TRBJ1-2; no firm D call. The CDR3 is 15 residues long. CDR1 and CDR2 (germline): SQVTM, ANQGSEA. Trimming removed 7 bases at V and 4 bases at J, with 22 bases between. The CDR3 DNA is TGCAGCGCCAGCCCTGAAATCTTGGGAACCTATGGCTACACCTTC. This codes for CSASPEILGTYGYTF.

The CDR3 DNA sequence: TGTGCCAGCTCACCCCGCGAGGGCACAGATACGCAGTATTTT. Its translation: CASSPREGTDTQYF. The V gene is TRBV18, the J gene TRBJ2-3; D gene unclear. Trimming left V 3 bases short and J 1 base short, with 8 bases between. This CDR3 is 14 amino acids long. Germline V gene lookup returns CDR1 KGHSH and CDR2 LQKENI. The variable domain in full, with the rest retrieved from reference TRBV18 and TRBJ2-3, is NAGVMQNPRHLVRRRGQEARLRCSPMKGHSHVYWYRQLPEEGLKFMVYLQKENIIDESGMPKERFSAEFPKEGPSILRIQQVVRGDSAAYFCASSPREGTDTQYFGPGTRLTVL.

CDR3 protein: CASSRTVDNEQFF. In DNA, the CDR3 is TGCGCCAGCAGTCGGACAGTGGACAATGAGCAGTTCTTC. This chain connects TRBV4-3 to TRBJ2-1; possible D gene TRBD1, 6 bases. CDR3 length: 13 residues. Germline CDR1 is LGHNA and CDR2 is YSLEER. Trimming left V 6 bases short and J 5 bases short, with 11 bases between.

The CDR3 reads CASSRGTYEQYV. The CDR3 DNA reads TGTGCCAGCAGTCGAGGGACCTACGAGCAGTACGTC. The chain is built from TRBV7-9 and TRBJ2-7; possible D gene TRBD2, 5 bases. The CDR3 loop spans 12 amino acids. Germline CDR1 and CDR2: SEHNR and FQNEAQ (reference sequence). The V end was cut by 6 bases, the J end by 2 bases, with 8 bases between.

V usage is TRBV29-1 and J usage is TRBJ2-7, with D tentatively TRBD2 (6 bases). Germline V gene sequence: CDR1 SQVTM, CDR2 ANQGSEA. Trimming pared 4 bases from V and 5 bases from J, leaving 6 bases between. The CDR3 contains 10 residues. The CDR3 region has the DNA TGCAGCGTTGGGGAGGACGAGCAGTACGTC. Translating it yields CSVGEDEQYV.

This clone was recorded a few times. J is TRBJ1-6 and V is TRBV9, with a possible D match to TRBD1 (6 bases). This CDR3 is 13 amino acids long. Germline values: CDR1 SGDLS, CDR2 YYNGEE. Trimming removed 4 bases at V and 5 bases at J, with 7 bases between. The CDR3 sequence is CASSRGDNSPLHF. The CDR3 region has the DNA TGTGCCAGCAGCAGGGGGGATAATTCACCCCTCCACTTT.

This clone was found a few times. This chain joins TRBV6-5 and TRBJ2-3, with a possible D match to TRBD2 (5 bases). Trimming shortened V by 2 bases and J by 5 bases, and 11 bases separated the two germline ends. This CDR3 contains 14 residues. In germline, CDR1 is MNHEY, CDR2 SVGAGI. The CDR3 loop reads CASSYIRGEDTQYF. CDR3 in DNA: TGTGCCAGCAGTTACATCCGGGGAGAAGATACGCAGTATTTT.

This clone has a handful of counts. The J gene is TRBJ1-1, the V gene TRBV7-2; no firm D call. The CDR3 has 15 amino acids. Trimming removed 1 base at V and 1 base at J, with 10 bases between. Germline CDR1 and CDR2: SGHTA and FQGNSA. The CDR3 coding sequence is TGTGCCAGCAGCTTAGGGGGAAATCCGAACACTGAAGCTTTCTTT. This translates into CASSLGGNPNTEAFF.

The chain is built from TRBV15 and TRBJ2-1; D gene uncertain. Trimming removed 1 base at V and 15 bases at J, with 22 bases between. The CDR3 runs to 15 residues. The V gene's germline CDR1 is LNHNV and CDR2 YYDKDF (reference sequence). The CDR3 here is CATSRVGGIARYLFF. Written as DNA, the CDR3 is TGTGCCACCAGCAGAGTGGGCGGAATAGCTCGGTATCTGTTCTTC. Full variable domain (outside the CDR3, taken from reference TRBV15 and TRBJ2-1): DAMVIQNPRYQVTQFGKPVTLSCSQTLNHNVMYWYQQKSSQAPKLLFHYYDKDFNNEADTPDNFQSRRPNTSFCFLDIRSPGLGDTAMYLCATSRVGGIARYLFFGPGTRLTVL.

The sample holds a few counts of this clone. The chain uses TRBV4-3 and TRBJ2-1; 9 positions match TRBD1. This CDR3 has 17 residues. The germline V gene encodes CDR1 LGHNA and CDR2 YSLEER. Trimming at V came to 1 base and at J to 6 bases, leaving 10 bases not matched to a gene. CDR3 bases: TGCGCCAGCAGCCAAGGGGTTTGGGGGACAGGGACCAATGAGCAGTTCTTC. Amino acid sequence: CASSQGVWGTGTNEQFF.

The table lists this clone with a few counts. The V and J genes are TRBV7-2 and TRBJ2-5, with TRBD2 as a possible D gene (6 bases). Trimming pared 4 bases from V and 1 base from J, leaving 10 bases between. The CDR3 has 14 residues. In germline, CDR1 is SGHTA, CDR2 FQGNSA. Here the CDR3 DNA reads TGTGCCAGCAGCTATCAGGGAGGCCAAGAGACCCAGTACTTC. It codes for CASSYQGGQETQYF.

The table lists this clone with a few counts. This chain links TRBV4-2 with TRBJ2-5; 7 nucleotides align to TRBD1. V lost 1 base, J lost 3 bases, and 8 bases stayed unmatched. The germline gives CDR1 LGHNA, CDR2 YNFKEQ. CDR3 size: 16 residues. The DNA of the CDR3 is TGTGCCAGCAGCCAAGTATTCCCAGACAGGGAAGAGACCCAGTACTTC. Protein: CASSQVFPDREETQYF.

The genes are TRBV11-2 and TRBJ1-4; 7 nucleotides agree with TRBD1. V was pared by 4 bases and J by 5 bases, with 4 bases of the junction left unmatched. The germline V gene encodes CDR1 SGHAT and CDR2 FQNNGV. CDR3 length: 14 residues. The CDR3 here is CASSSRQGNEKLFF. The CDR3 DNA sequence: TGTGCCAGCAGCTCCAGACAGGGCAATGAAAAACTGTTTTTT.

In this sample, this clone turned up a few times. The CDR3 coding sequence is TGTGCCAGCAGCCCGGGACGAACGAGCTCCTACAATGAGCAGTTCTTC. Its translation is CASSPGRTSSYNEQFF. This chain connects TRBV7-3 to TRBJ2-1, with D perhaps TRBD1 or TRBD2 (5 bases each). The CDR3 covers 16 residues. V lost 5 bases and J lost 0, with 14 bases in between. Germline loops: CDR1 SGHTA, CDR2 FQGTGA. The full variable domain, completed using reference TRBV7-3 and TRBJ2-1, is GAGVSQTPSNKVTEKGKYVELRCDPISGHTALYWYRQSLGQGPEFLIYFQGTGAADDSGLPNDRFFAVRPEGSVSTLKIQRTERGDSAVYLCASSPGRTSSYNEQFFGPGTRLTVL.

J is TRBJ1-2 and V is TRBV30; D is possibly TRBD1 (5 bases). Germline V gene lookup returns CDR1 GTSNPN and CDR2 SVGIG (reference sequence). The germline V and J ends were trimmed by 4 bases and 6 bases, with 9 bases remaining between them. CDR3 size: 11 residues. This chain's CDR3 is CAWTRAHGYTF. Written as DNA, the CDR3 is TGTGCCTGGACCAGGGCCCATGGCTACACCTTC.

This clone has more than one count but fewer than ten. The V and J genes are TRBV14 and TRBJ2-1, with D possibly being TRBD1 or TRBD2 (5 bases each). From germline, CDR1 is SGHDN and CDR2 FVKESK. CDR3 length: 12 amino acids. V was cut by 6 bases and J by 8 bases, with 11 bases left in between. DNA of the CDR3: TGTGCCAGCAGATACCGGGACGATGAGCAGTTCTTC. Translated, it gives CASRYRDDEQFF.

V and J are TRBV4-1 and TRBJ1-6; possible D gene TRBD1, 5 bases. The germline V gene encodes CDR1 MGHRA and CDR2 YSYEKL. Trimming shortened V by 1 base and J by 15 bases, and 16 bases separated the two germline ends. CDR3 length: 14 residues. The CDR3 sequence is CASSQVWDRRGLHF. For the CDR3, the DNA is TGCGCCAGCAGCCAAGTATGGGACCGACGAGGCCTCCACTTT.

This clone was observed a handful of times. This chain joins TRBV29-1 and TRBJ2-7; a possible D gene is TRBD1 (5 bases). Looked up from germline, CDR1 is SQVTM and CDR2 is ANQGSEA. V dropped 6 bases and J dropped 1 base, with 7 bases sitting between them. This CDR3 is 11 amino acids long. In DNA form, the CDR3 reads TGCAGCGTGACAGTTTCCTACGAGCAGTACTTC. Amino acids: CSVTVSYEQYF.

There are a few counts of this clone. This same CDR3 is encoded by further DNA sequences in the sample. This chain connects TRBV29-1 to TRBJ2-1; D possibly matches TRBD1 or TRBD2 (5 bases each). Trimming cost V 8 bases and J 0 bases, with 20 bases left between them. Germline CDR1 reads SQVTM; CDR2 reads ANQGSEA. The length of the CDR3 is 16 residues. CDR3 residues: CSIGGPDSSSYNEQFF. DNA of the CDR3: TGCAGCATTGGGGGTCCGGATTCTAGCTCCTACAATGAGCAGTTCTTC.

In its sample, this clone was seen a few times. The chain employs TRBV2 and TRBJ2-7, with 9 positions matching TRBD1. The CDR3 is 14 amino acids. Trimming at V came to 8 bases and at J to 1 base, leaving 6 bases not matched to a gene. Germline V gene lookup returns CDR1 SNHLY and CDR2 FYNNEI. This CDR3 reads CASAAGTGSYEQYF. The CDR3 DNA is TGTGCCAGCGCGGCCGGGACAGGGTCCTACGAGCAGTACTTC.

This chain uses TRBV9 with TRBJ2-7; 9 nucleotides line up with TRBD1. Trimming took 2 bases from V and 5 from J; bases not matched to a gene: 5. The CDR3 extends over 14 amino acids. Germline values: CDR1 SGDLS, CDR2 YYNGEE. The chain's CDR3 is CASSVGWTGDEQYV. The CDR3 bases are TGTGCCAGCAGCGTGGGGTGGACAGGGGACGAGCAGTACGTC.

The genes are TRBV5-6 and TRBJ1-4; the D gene is possibly TRBD1 (6 bases). The V gene lost 2 bases and the J gene lost 3 bases, with 14 bases spanning the gap. Germline lookup yields CDR1 SGHDT and CDR2 YYEEEE. This CDR3 has 16 amino acids. In DNA, the CDR3 is TGTGCCAGCAGCTTTGCGCGACAGGCTGCTAATGAAAAACTGTTTTTT. Protein sequence: CASSFARQAANEKLFF.

This clone turned up a few times. V is TRBV2 and J is TRBJ2-1; D perhaps matches TRBD1 (6 bases). The V gene lost 7 bases and the J gene lost 8 bases, with 15 bases spanning the gap. The CDR3 has 13 amino acids. CDR1 and CDR2 (germline): SNHLY, FYNNEI. CDR3 bases: TGTGCCAGCACCGGGACAAGTTTCCATGAGCAGTTCTTC. Translation: CASTGTSFHEQFF.

The rearrangement links TRBV5-4 to TRBJ1-3; weak D call: TRBD1 (6 bases). Trimming cost V 4 bases and J 1 base, with 12 bases left between them. CDR3 length equals 15 residues. Germline V lookup: CDR1 SGHNT, CDR2 YYREEE (reference sequence). The CDR3 region has the DNA TGTGCCAGCAGCGATCTAAGGGGGTCTGGAAACACCATATATTTT. Translating it yields CASSDLRGSGNTIYF.

The chain uses TRBV19 and TRBJ2-5; no firm D call. V shed 1 base and J shed 1 base, with 4 bases lying between them. CDR3 length equals 13 residues. Germline V gene lookup returns CDR1 LNHDA and CDR2 SQIVND (reference sequence). This CDR3 reads CASSIGIQETQYF. As DNA, the CDR3 is TGTGCCAGTAGTATAGGTATCCAAGAGACCCAGTACTTC.

A few counts support this clone. V usage is TRBV19 and J usage is TRBJ1-2, with D unclear. This CDR3 spans 14 amino acids. The germline CDR1 and CDR2 sequences are LNHDA and SQIVND (reference sequence). Trimming removed 1 base at V and 4 bases at J, with 10 bases between. CDR3 DNA: TGTGCCAGTAGTATAGGGGCAGTCAGCTATGGCTACACCTTC. Protein sequence: CASSIGAVSYGYTF.

This clone was seen more than once but under ten times. The chain carries TRBV7-2 and TRBJ2-4; D gene unclear. CDR1 and CDR2 (germline): SGHTA, FQGNSA. V was trimmed by 0 bases and J by 1 base, leaving 4 bases between them. CDR3 size: 14 residues. CDR3 amino acids: CASSLAGAKNIQYF. In nucleotides, the CDR3 is TGTGCCAGCAGCTTAGCGGGGGCCAAAAACATTCAGTACTTC.

This clone showed up just a few times. The rearrangement joins TRBV18 to TRBJ1-2, with D hard to call. The CDR3 consists of 16 residues. Deletions cut 4 bases from V and 2 bases from J, with 17 bases between. Germline V CDR1 and CDR2: KGHSH, LQKENI. The DNA of the CDR3 is TGTGCCAGCTCACAAGTTAGCCAGTACTTGAACTATGGCTACACCTTC. It specifies CASSQVSQYLNYGYTF. The entire variable domain, with the rest obtained from reference TRBV18 and TRBJ1-2, is as follows: NAGVMQNPRHLVRRRGQEARLRCSPMKGHSHVYWYRQLPEEGLKFMVYLQKENIIDESGMPKERFSAEFPKEGPSILRIQQVVRGDSAAYFCASSQVSQYLNYGYTFGSGTRLTVV.

The V and J genes are TRBV6-4 and TRBJ2-2, with D maybe TRBD1 (7 bases). Per germline, CDR1 MRHNA and CDR2 SNTAGT. This CDR3 contains 17 residues. The V gene lost 6 bases and the J gene lost 0 bases, with 17 bases spanning the gap. The CDR3 nucleotides read TGTGCCAGCAGCCGGTGGGGGGACAGATCGAACACCGGGGAGCTGTTTTTT. It is translated as CASSRWGDRSNTGELFF.